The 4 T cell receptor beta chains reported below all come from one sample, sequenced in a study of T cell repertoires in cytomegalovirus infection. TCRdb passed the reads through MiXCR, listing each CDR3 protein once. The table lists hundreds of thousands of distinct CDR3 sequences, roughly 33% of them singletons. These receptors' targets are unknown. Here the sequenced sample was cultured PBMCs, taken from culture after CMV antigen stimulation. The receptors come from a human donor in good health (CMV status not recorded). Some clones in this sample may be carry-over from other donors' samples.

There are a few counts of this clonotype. The CDR3 DNA follows: TGTGCCAGCAGCGGAACAGACAAGATCACAGATACGCAGTATTTT. This encodes CASSGTDKITDTQYF. The chain combines TRBV7-9 with TRBJ2-3; D is unresolved. CDR3 size: 15 residues. V was pared by 5 bases and J by 2 bases, with 14 bases between. Germline V CDR1 and CDR2: SEHNR, FQNEAQ (reference sequence). The variable domain in full, completed from reference TRBV7-9 and TRBJ2-3, reads DTGVSQNPRHKITKRGQNVTFRCDPISEHNRLYWYRQTLGQGPEFLTYFQNEAQLEKSRLLSDRFSAERPKGSFSTLEIQRTEQGDSAMYLCASSGTDKITDTQYFGPGTRLTVL.

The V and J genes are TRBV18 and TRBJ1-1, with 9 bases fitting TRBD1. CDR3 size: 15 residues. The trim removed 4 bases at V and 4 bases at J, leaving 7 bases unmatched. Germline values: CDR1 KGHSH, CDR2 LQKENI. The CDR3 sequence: CASSRRTGAGTEAFF. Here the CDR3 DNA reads TGTGCCAGCTCACGGAGGACAGGGGCTGGCACTGAAGCTTTCTTT.

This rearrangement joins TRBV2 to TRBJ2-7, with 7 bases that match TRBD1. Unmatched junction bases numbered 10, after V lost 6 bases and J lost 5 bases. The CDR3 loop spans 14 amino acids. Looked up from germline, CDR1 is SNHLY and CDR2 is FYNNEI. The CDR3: CASRGAGGNDEQYF. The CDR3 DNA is TGTGCCAGCAGAGGGGCAGGGGGTAACGACGAGCAGTACTTC. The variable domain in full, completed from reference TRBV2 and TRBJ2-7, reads EPEVTQTPSHQVTQMGQEVILRCVPISNHLYFYWYRQILGQKVEFLVSFYNNEISEKSEIFDDQFSVERPDGSNFTLKIRSTKLEDSAMYFCASRGAGGNDEQYFGPGTRLTVT.

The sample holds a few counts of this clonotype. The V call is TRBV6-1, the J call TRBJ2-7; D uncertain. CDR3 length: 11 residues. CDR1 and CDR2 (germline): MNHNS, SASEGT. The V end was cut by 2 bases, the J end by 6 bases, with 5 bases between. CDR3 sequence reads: CASSETREQYF. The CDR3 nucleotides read TGTGCCAGCAGTGAAACTCGCGAGCAGTACTTC.